Below are 9 T cell receptor beta chains sequenced from a single sample in a study of blood T cell repertoires in COVID-19. Profiling relied on immunoSEQ multiplex PCR, and the TCRdb table lists in-frame clones only, not all of them. The sample records 73,000 or so clones, 83% being singletons. Sequencing was done on a sample of peripheral blood. Receptors were obtained from a woman aged 55 to 70 with acute or convalescent COVID-19.

The chain recombines TRBV29-1 with TRBJ1-4; 7 bases align to TRBD1. V trimming: 3 bases; J trimming: 7 bases; junction bases outside the gene matches: 5. Looked up from germline, CDR1 is SQVTM and CDR2 is ANQGSEA. CDR3 length equals 13 residues. CDR3 sequence reads: CSVEDRSLEKLFF. CDR3 DNA: TGCAGCGTTGAGGACAGGTCCCTTGAAAAACTGTTTTTT.

This chain connects TRBV18 to TRBJ1-1; D might be TRBD1 (6 bases). CDR3 length equals 15 residues. Germline CDR1 and CDR2: KGHSH and LQKENI. Between the trimmed V and J ends, which lost 6 bases and 1 base, there was a span of 15 bases. The CDR3 sequence: CASSRLQGSNTEAFF. The CDR3 DNA reads TGTGCCAGCTCCCGACTCCAGGGGTCGAACACTGAAGCTTTCTTT.

V is TRBV30 and J is TRBJ1-1; weak D call: TRBD1 (6 bases). Germline V gives CDR1 GTSNPN, CDR2 SVGIG (reference sequence). Deletions cut 1 base from V and 8 bases from J, with 17 bases between. CDR3 length: 14 amino acids. The DNA of the CDR3 is TGTGCCTGGAGTGACTATACAGGGACGGGGGAAGCTTTCTTT. It yields the protein CAWSDYTGTGEAFF. The full variable domain, with the rest looked up from reference TRBV30 and TRBJ1-1, is SQTIHQWPATLVQPVGSPLSLECTVEGTSNPNLYWYRQAAGRGLQLLFYSVGIGQISSEVPQNLSASRPQDRQFILSSKKLLLSDSGFYLCAWSDYTGTGEAFFGQGTRLTVV.

The chain employs TRBV3-1 (or the pseudogene TRBV3-2) and TRBJ1-5; D gene ambiguous. V lost 5 bases and J 0 bases, leaving 8 bases between the germline ends. The CDR3 is 14 residues long. Looked up from germline, CDR1 is LGHDT and CDR2 is YNNKEL (reference sequence). The CDR3 reads CASSVQNSNQPQHF. CDR3 DNA: TGTGCCAGCAGCGTCCAGAATAGCAATCAGCCCCAGCATTTT.

A remark on this clone: The sample carries other DNA sequences with the same CDR3. The chain couples TRBV2 to TRBJ1-2; 8 bases align to TRBD1. From germline, CDR1 is SNHLY and CDR2 FYNNEI. Trimming removed 6 bases from V and 4 bases from J; junction bases left unmatched: 4. This CDR3 has 13 amino acids. The CDR3 region is CASRGTGGYGYTF. CDR3 nucleotide sequence: TGTGCCAGCAGGGGAACAGGGGGCTATGGCTACACCTTC.

V is TRBV5-6 and J is TRBJ1-1; D is perhaps TRBD1 (6 bases). Trimming removed 4 bases at V and 3 bases at J, with 16 bases between. In germline, CDR1 is SGHDT, CDR2 YYEEEE. The CDR3 contains 15 residues. CDR3 in DNA: TGTGCCAGCAGCAGCGACGACAGGACTGACACTGAAGCTTTCTTT. Translating it yields CASSSDDRTDTEAFF.

V usage is TRBV6-5 and J usage is TRBJ2-7; possible D gene TRBD1, 6 bases. This CDR3 is 13 amino acids long. The V end lost 4 bases, the J end lost 5 bases, and 12 bases lay between the germline ends. CDR1 and CDR2 from the germline V gene are MNHEY and SVGAGI. The CDR3 bases are TGTGCCAGCAGTTTCACACAGGGCGACGAGCAGTACTTC. This gives the protein CASSFTQGDEQYF.

CDR3 coding DNA: TGTGCCAGCAGTCAGGGGGCGGAAGGTCTCTACGAGCAGTACTTC. It is translated as CASSQGAEGLYEQYF. The V gene is TRBV6-5, the J gene TRBJ2-7; the match to TRBD1 covers 8 bases. Per germline, CDR1 MNHEY and CDR2 SVGAGI. Trimming cost V 5 bases and J 3 bases; bases outside gene matches: 9. The CDR3 runs to 15 residues.

V is TRBV24-1 and J is TRBJ2-1; weak D call: TRBD1 (6 bases). The CDR3 consists of 12 residues. Deletions cut 4 bases from V and 15 bases from J, with 15 bases between. Germline V lookup: CDR1 KGHDR, CDR2 SFDVKD. CDR3 amino acids: CATSETAGAPFF. DNA for the CDR3: TGTGCCACCAGTGAGACAGCAGGGGCACCGTTCTTC.